This T cell receptor beta chain was sequenced during a study of post-analysis software for immune sequencing data. General observations from the study: Among 5 or 6 TRBV segments more frequent in patients than controls were TRBV5-6, TRBV5-1 and TRBV20-1. Same-batch samples co-clustered strongly by F measure.

Note on this clonotype: As yet, its antigen is unknown.

Unique molecular identifiers were carried by the TCR beta cDNA libraries. It was from roughly 1 to 10 million T cells that about 500,000 cDNA molecules came. TCRdb reprocessed the PCR reads via MiXCR and lists one record per CDR3 protein. The table lists around 500,000 distinct CDR3 sequences, approximately 31% of them singletons. The CDR3 totals 10 residues. The germline V and J ends were trimmed by 6 bases and 7 bases, with 9 bases remaining between them. Per germline, CDR1 DFQATT and CDR2 SNEGSKA (reference sequence). This chain connects TRBV20-1 to TRBJ1-2, with D uncertain. This TCR was recovered from a girl younger than 18 with multiple sclerosis. Sequencing was carried out using blood. The CDR3 region is CSAIQFGYTF. CDR3 coding DNA: TGCAGTGCCATTCAATTTGGCTACACCTTC.